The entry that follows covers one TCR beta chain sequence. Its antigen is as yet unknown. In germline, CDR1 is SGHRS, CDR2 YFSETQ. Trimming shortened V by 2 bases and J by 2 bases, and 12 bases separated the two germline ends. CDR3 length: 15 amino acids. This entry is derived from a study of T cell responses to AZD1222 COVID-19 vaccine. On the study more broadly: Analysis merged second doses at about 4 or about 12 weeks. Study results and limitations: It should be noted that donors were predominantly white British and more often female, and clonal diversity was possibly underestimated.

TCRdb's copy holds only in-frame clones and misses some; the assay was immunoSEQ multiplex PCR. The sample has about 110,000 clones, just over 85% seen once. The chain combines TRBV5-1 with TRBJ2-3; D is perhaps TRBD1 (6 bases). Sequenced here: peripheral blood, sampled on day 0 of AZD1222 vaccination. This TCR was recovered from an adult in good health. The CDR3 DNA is TGCGCCAGCAGCTTCCGAGGGACACCCACAGATACGCAGTATTTT. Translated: CASSFRGTPTDTQYF.